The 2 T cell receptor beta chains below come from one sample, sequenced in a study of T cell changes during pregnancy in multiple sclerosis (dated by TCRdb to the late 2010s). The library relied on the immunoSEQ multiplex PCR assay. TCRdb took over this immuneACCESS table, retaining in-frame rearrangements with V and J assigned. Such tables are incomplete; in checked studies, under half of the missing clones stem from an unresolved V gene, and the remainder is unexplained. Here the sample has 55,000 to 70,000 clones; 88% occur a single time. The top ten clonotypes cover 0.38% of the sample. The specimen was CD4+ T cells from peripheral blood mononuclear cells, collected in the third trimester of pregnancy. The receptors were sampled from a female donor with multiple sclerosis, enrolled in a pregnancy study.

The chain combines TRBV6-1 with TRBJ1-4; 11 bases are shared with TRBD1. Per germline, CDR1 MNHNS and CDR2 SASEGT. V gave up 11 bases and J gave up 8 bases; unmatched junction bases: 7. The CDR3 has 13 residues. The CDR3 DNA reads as TGTGCCGCTTCGGACAGGGGGCACGAAAAACTGTTTTTT. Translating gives CAASDRGHEKLFF.

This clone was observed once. The CDR3 is CASNPVSGGGDTQYF. CDR3 DNA sequence: TGCGCCAGCAACCCTGTCAGCGGGGGCGGAGATACGCAGTATTTT. This rearrangement joins TRBV5-1 to TRBJ2-3; 8 positions agree with TRBD2. The CDR3 has 15 residues. Trimming at V came to 6 bases and at J to 5 bases, leaving 11 bases not matched to a gene. CDR1 and CDR2 (germline): SGHRS, YFSETQ.